This TCR beta chain was identified during a study of T cell repertoires in aging, cancer and after chemotherapy (dated by TCRdb to between 2018 and 2021). For the wider study: The donors fell into six age groups ranging from 30 or younger to 70 or older, and each group had at least three individuals. In the solid tumor group, paired pre- and post-chemotherapy samples were obtained from brain tumor (glioblastoma) patients receiving temozolomide-based therapy. Roughly 8.8 million TCR reads were contained in the full dataset. Peripheral blood TCR beta repertoires from healthy donors and cancer patients were profiled to examine immunoaging and T cell reconstitution after chemotherapy. A cohort of 220 or so cancer patients (about 93 with hematological and around 130 with solid cancers) was assembled, and 95 healthy donors were included as a reference group.

Rearranged TRB sequences spanning V, D and J segments were amplified by multiplex touch-down PCR using a mixed TRB-A/B primer pool. Illumina adapters and sample indices were added to the amplicons in two consecutive PCR reactions performed with Phusion HS II polymerase. The amplicons were purified from gel with the NucleoSpin Gel and PCR Clean-up kit and then assessed with Qubit and an Agilent 2100 Bioanalyzer. Sequencing of libraries was carried out on an Illumina MiSeq in 600-cycle, single-indexed, paired-end runs. On the study's bioinformatics: MiXCR versions 2.12 and 3.0.5 were used to process the TRB sequences. Each unique CDR3 nucleotide sequence was counted as one clone, and only productive sequences with at least two reads were retained. The repertoire metrics were Shannon diversity, evenness, clonality (defined as one minus evenness), and alpha-parameterized diversity profiles covering alpha 0 to 5. Generation probabilities of clones in paired pre- and post-chemotherapy samples were computed with the IGoR algorithm. TCRdb handled the public reads itself, with Q25 trimming in fastp and clone calling in MiXCR, and kept productive beta chains. Every distinct CDR3 protein forms one entry, paired with its most common genes and DNA. The V and J calls come from TCRdb's annotation, not from the publication. The sample table lists under 1,400 distinct CDR3 sequences, roughly 29% of them with a count of one. In total, the top ten clones hold 13% to 15% of the sample.

Reading from cysteine to phenylalanine, the CDR3 counts 16 amino acids. The sequence is cut down to CDR3 DNA, 48 bases in frame from base 1. The germline V gene specifies LGHNA as CDR1 and YSLEER as CDR2. The V end gives up 2 bases and the J end 8 bases, leaving 7 bases in the junction not matched to a gene. TCR beta rearrangements were amplified from genomic DNA extracted from peripheral blood rather than from sorted cells or RNA. Overall results and qualifications from the work: According to the authors, the repertoire data do not permit conclusions about immunological memory after chemotherapy. In healthy donors, the drop in TCR diversity with age came mainly from a loss of richness, whereas in cancer patients a loss of evenness also played a part. Compared with age-matched healthy donors, untreated patients with hematological or solid cancers had significantly lower TCR diversity and higher clonality in blood. In both cancer cohorts, median generation probability rose over the chemotherapy interval, which suggests that the repertoire was reconstituted through rebound thymic output.

This clonotype was found a few times. Its antigen is not yet known. No much larger clone is present one base from it, and per-base qualities are unavailable. This receptor was obtained from a human donor with a solid tumor. The sequenced sample consisted of blood. The sequence is built from TRBV4-3 and TRBJ1-4; the central 11 bases match TRBD1. DNA sequence: TGCGCCAGCAGCCAAACCCCCGGGACAGGGGGGGAAAAACTGTTTTTT. This is translated as CASSQTPGTGGEKLFF.